This T cell receptor beta chain was captured in a study of T cells after yellow fever vaccination. In the study overall: Each low-cell-number fraction was prepared by means of SMART-Seq v4 Ultra Low Input. Whole-study results and caveats: When the response was secondary, it was weaker but reached its peak faster, day 5 versus 15. Subsequent to the booster, the majority of primary-vaccination clones reappeared (96% CD4, approximately 90% CD8).

This clonotype is medium-sized within its sample. Its target is not known. The CDR3 length is 15 residues. The germline gives CDR1 SGHTA, CDR2 FQGNSA. Between the trimmed V and J ends, which lost 2 bases and 0 bases, there was a span of 7 bases. 5'RACE template switching added a universal primer site and UMIs to TCR cDNA. TCRdb re-called the 5' RACE reads with MiXCR, one entry per CDR3 protein. The sample carries more than 90,000 distinct CDR3 sequences, roughly 7.2% recorded once. Sequencing was performed on CD4+ T cells sorted from PBMCs, taken approximately 47 days after the first yellow fever vaccination. V gene TRBV7-2 combines with J gene TRBJ1-4; D is perhaps TRBD1 (6 bases). The clonotype was recovered from a man between 18 and 29 years old who received the YFV17D yellow fever vaccine. In nucleotides, the CDR3 is TGTGCCAGCAGCTTAACAGGGTCAACTAATGAAAAACTGTTTTTT. Its translation is CASSLTGSTNEKLFF.